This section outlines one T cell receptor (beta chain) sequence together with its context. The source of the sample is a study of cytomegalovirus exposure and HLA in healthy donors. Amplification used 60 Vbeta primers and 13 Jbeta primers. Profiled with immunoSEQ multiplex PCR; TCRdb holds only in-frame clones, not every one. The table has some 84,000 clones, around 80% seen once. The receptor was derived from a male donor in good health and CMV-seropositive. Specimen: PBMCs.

The CDR3 nucleotides are TGTGCCAGCAGTTTATCGGGGCAGGGTTACTCTGGGGCCAACGTCCTGACTTTC. This gives the protein CASSLSGQGYSGANVLTF. This chain joins TRBV27 and TRBJ2-6; D is perhaps TRBD1 (5 bases). The germline V gene has CDR1 MNHEY and CDR2 SMNVEV (reference sequence). The CDR3 is made up of 18 amino acids. V lost 0 bases and J lost 0, with 12 bases in between.